This entry lists 17 T cell receptor beta chains sequenced from one sample in a study of early T cells in non-severe SARS-CoV-2 infection. TCRdb recomputed calls from the 5' RACE reads with MiXCR, one row per CDR3 protein. Of 59,000 or so distinct CDR3 sequences listed, around an eighth were seen once; the top ten hold over 1.3%. The specimen comprised whole blood, sampled at baseline. All receptors derive from an adult who was a healthcare worker with PCR-confirmed SARS-CoV-2 infection or an uninfected control (not recorded which).

This clonotype has only a few counts. The chain combines TRBV28 with TRBJ1-1; D not resolved. Germline assignment: CDR1 MDHEN and CDR2 SYDVKM. The CDR3 covers 13 residues. Between the trimmed V and J ends, which lost 7 bases and 1 base, there was a span of 10 bases. The CDR3 sequence: CASKPHPNTEAFF. As DNA, the CDR3 is TGTGCCAGCAAACCCCACCCGAACACTGAAGCTTTCTTT.

This clonotype was seen a handful of times. The chain uses TRBV10-1 and TRBJ2-7; D tentatively fits TRBD1 or TRBD2 (5 bases each). The CDR3 spans 15 residues. Germline V lookup: CDR1 WNHNN, CDR2 SYGVQD (reference sequence). Trimming left V 6 bases short and J 1 base short, with 16 bases between. As DNA, the CDR3 is TGCGCCAGCAGCCCAGATGAGGGGCCATCCTACGAGCAGTACTTC. This sequence encodes CASSPDEGPSYEQYF.

There are a few counts of this clonotype. J is TRBJ1-4 and V is TRBV7-9, with D perhaps matching TRBD1 (6 bases). Per the germline V gene, CDR1 is SEHNR and CDR2 is FQNEAQ (reference sequence). This CDR3 region has 14 residues. V lost 4 bases to trimming and J lost 3 bases, with 9 bases between them. This CDR3 is CASSSTGANEKLFF. The CDR3, as DNA: TGTGCCAGCAGCTCGACAGGCGCTAATGAAAAACTGTTTTTT.

This clonotype was counted many times. The genes are TRBV7-2 and TRBJ2-3, with TRBD2 as a possible D gene (5 bases). Germline V lookup: CDR1 SGHTA, CDR2 FQGNSA. The ends were cut back, 2 bases at V and 0 bases at J, with 12 bases in the middle. The CDR3 is 16 amino acids. The CDR3 sequence: CASSLLGGASTDTQYF. DNA for the CDR3: TGTGCCAGCAGCTTACTAGGAGGAGCCAGCACAGATACGCAGTATTTT.

The rearrangement links TRBV6-5 to TRBJ2-5, with D perhaps TRBD1 (6 bases). Trimming removed 6 bases from V and 7 bases from J, with 15 bases in between. This CDR3 is 13 amino acids long. Germline CDR1 MNHEY, CDR2 SVGAGI. The CDR3 region has the DNA TGTGCCAGCAGCCCGGGGTCCAGGGGGACCCAGTACTTC. It is translated as CASSPGSRGTQYF.

This rearrangement joins TRBV18 to TRBJ2-3; D might be TRBD2 (5 bases). The V end lost 3 bases, the J end lost 4 bases, and 14 bases lay between the germline ends. Germline V gene sequence: CDR1 KGHSH, CDR2 LQKENI. The CDR3 covers 15 residues. CDR3 protein: CASSPTGNQADTQYF. The CDR3 region has the DNA TGTGCCAGCTCACCTACGGGGAACCAGGCAGATACGCAGTATTTT.

This clonotype has at least ten counts. The rearrangement links TRBV4-2 to TRBJ2-3; 9 bases align to TRBD2. The V gene's germline CDR1 is LGHNA and CDR2 YNFKEQ. The V and J ends lost 4 bases and 2 bases, in that order; junction bases with no gene match: 10. The CDR3 contains 17 residues. The CDR3 loop reads CASSPTRSGGHTDTQYF. The CDR3 DNA follows: TGTGCCAGCAGCCCTACCCGGAGCGGGGGGCACACAGATACGCAGTATTTT.

The rearrangement joins TRBV11-2 to TRBJ2-1; 7 bases line up with TRBD1. The CDR3 is made up of 16 amino acids. Per germline, CDR1 SGHAT and CDR2 FQNNGV. The junction had 7 bases not matched to a gene; V was cut back by 0 bases and J by 5 bases. The CDR3 here is CASSLDYRGMDNEQFF. DNA of the CDR3: TGTGCCAGCAGCTTAGATTACAGGGGTATGGACAATGAGCAGTTCTTC.

The chain carries TRBV7-6 and TRBJ2-7, with D possibly TRBD1 on 6 matching bases. Trimming cost V 5 bases and J 7 bases, with 15 bases left between them. The CDR3 has 13 residues. The germline CDR1 and CDR2 sequences are SGHVS and FNYEAQ. CDR3 protein: CASSIGQTNEQYF. Here the CDR3 DNA reads TGTGCCAGCAGCATTGGACAGACGAATGAGCAGTACTTC.

This clonotype has only a few counts. The rearrangement links TRBV6-2 or TRBV6-3 to TRBJ1-1; D is ambiguous. Germline-derived CDR1 and CDR2 are MNHEY and SVGEGT. V dropped 6 bases and J dropped 1 base, with 6 bases sitting between them. The CDR3 is 12 amino acids. The CDR3 sequence: CASRATNTEAFF. CDR3 coding DNA: TGTGCCAGCAGAGCGACGAACACTGAAGCTTTCTTT.

This clonotype was counted a few times. The gene calls are TRBV29-1 and TRBJ1-1; D perhaps matches TRBD1 (5 bases). This CDR3 spans 13 amino acids. Germline CDR1 SQVTM, CDR2 ANQGSEA. The V gene lost 6 bases and the J gene lost 1 base, with 12 bases spanning the gap. In DNA form, the CDR3 reads TGCAGCGTGGATACTACAGGGAACACTGAAGCTTTCTTT. It encodes CSVDTTGNTEAFF.

This chain links TRBV15 with TRBJ1-4; a weak D match, TRBD1 (6 bases). The CDR3 loop spans 17 amino acids. Trimming removed 0 bases at V and 1 base at J, with 12 bases between. CDR1 and CDR2 from the germline V gene are LNHNV and YYDKDF (reference sequence). In DNA form, the CDR3 reads TGTGCCACCAGCAGAGACCACAGGGAGGGAACTAATGAAAAACTGTTTTTT. Protein: CATSRDHREGTNEKLFF.

At least ten counts were recorded for this clonotype. The V gene is TRBV15, the J gene TRBJ2-7, with D possibly called TRBD1 or TRBD2 (5 bases each). CDR3 length equals 15 residues. Germline loops: CDR1 LNHNV, CDR2 YYDKDF (reference sequence). The ends were cut back, 2 bases at V and 6 bases at J, with 17 bases in the middle. Written as DNA, the CDR3 is TGTGCCACCAGCAGAAGAGACGGGGCCCCGGGCGAGCAGTACTTC. Translation: CATSRRDGAPGEQYF.

The rearrangement links TRBV7-8 to TRBJ2-6; no clear D gene. Germline lookup yields CDR1 SGHVS and CDR2 FQNEAQ. The length of the CDR3 is 16 residues. Trimming removed 5 bases from V and 1 base from J, with 12 bases in between. For the CDR3, the DNA is TGTGCCAGCAGCCCCACCTCTGGATCTGGGGCCAACGTCCTGACTTTC. It translates to CASSPTSGSGANVLTF.

This clonotype turned up a few times. The chain carries TRBV4-3 and TRBJ1-3; D perhaps matches TRBD1 (5 bases). The V end was cut by 0 bases, the J end by 4 bases, with 16 bases between. Looked up from germline, CDR1 is LGHNA and CDR2 is YSLEER. The CDR3 is 17 residues long. For the CDR3, the DNA is TGCGCCAGCAGCCAAGAAGGTACAGGAGGTTTCGGAAACACCATATATTTT. The encoded protein is CASSQEGTGGFGNTIYF.

This clonotype was recorded at least ten times. This chain links TRBV10-2 with TRBJ2-3; 7 bases match TRBD2. After removal of 6 bases from V and 2 bases from J, the junction contained 8 bases not matched to a gene. Germline CDR1 reads WSHSY; CDR2 reads SAAADI. This CDR3 region has 15 residues. This CDR3 is CASRGFAGDTDTQYF. CDR3 nucleotide sequence: TGCGCCAGCAGGGGTTTTGCGGGAGACACAGATACGCAGTATTTT.

The chain has TRBV6-6 and TRBJ1-3; no definite D call. Trimming pared 6 bases from V and 1 base from J, leaving 16 bases between. Per germline, CDR1 MNHNY and CDR2 SVGAGI (reference sequence). This CDR3 comprises 16 residues. CDR3 bases: TGTGCCAGCAGAAAAACGGCGGTGATTTCTGGAAACACCATATATTTT. The encoded protein is CASRKTAVISGNTIYF.